This T cell receptor (beta chain) was profiled in a study of cytomegalovirus exposure and HLA in healthy donors. Findings and caveats of the study: Usually a TCR sequence was rare, but some public TCRs were found in many donors. TCR beta sequences reportedly predicted most subjects' HLA-A and HLA-B alleles accurately. Later on, an analysis tied around 17,000 TCR beta sequences to HLA alleles at 0.05 false discovery rate. The investigators catalogued 150 to 200 TCR beta chains as cytomegalovirus-associated.

Comments on this clone: Its antigen remains unknown.

The germline CDR1 and CDR2 sequences are SGHTA and FQGNSA. The CDR3 runs to 14 residues. Between the trimmed V and J ends, which lost 5 bases and 3 bases, there was a span of 11 bases. Primers included in the PCR were 60 Vbeta and 13 Jbeta primers. Generated by immunoSEQ multiplex PCR, the TCRdb table keeps only in-frame clones and is missing some. The data contain some 150,000 clones, roughly 79% of them singletons. The sequenced sample consisted of PBMCs. This clonotype was obtained from a male donor in good health and CMV-seronegative. The V gene is TRBV7-2, the J gene TRBJ1-5; TRBD1 is a possible D gene (6 bases). CDR3 protein: CASSQDSDNQPQHF. The CDR3 DNA reads TGTGCCAGCAGCCAGGACAGTGACAATCAGCCCCAGCATTTT.